The 25 T cell receptor beta chains in this list originate from one sample, sequenced in a study of blood T cell repertoires in COVID-19. Assay used: immunoSEQ multiplex PCR; TCRdb lists only in-frame clones, some missing. Among around 80,000 clones listed, over 80% were seen once. Sequencing used peripheral blood. These receptors all stem from a human donor in a cohort sampled during active COVID-19.

For the CDR3, the DNA is TGTGCCAGCAGTTTATGGGCGGGGGAGTCCTACGAGCAGTACTTC. Translated, it gives CASSLWAGESYEQYF. The chain links TRBV7-9 to TRBJ2-7, with TRBD2 matching 7 bases. CDR3 length: 15 residues. V lost 6 bases and J lost 1; bases outside the gene matches: 9. Germline CDR1 is SEHNR and CDR2 is FQNEAQ (reference sequence).

The rearrangement links TRBV5-1 to TRBJ1-1; no clear D gene. The germline CDR1 and CDR2 sequences are SGHRS and YFSETQ. The V end lost 7 bases, the J end lost 1 base, and 8 bases lay between the germline ends. CDR3 size: 12 residues. The chain's CDR3 is CASGVGNTEAFF. CDR3 nucleotide sequence: TGCGCCAGCGGAGTGGGGAACACTGAAGCTTTCTTT.

V usage is TRBV5-1 and J usage is TRBJ2-1, with D perhaps matching TRBD1 (6 bases). The CDR3 totals 15 residues. Deletions cut 3 bases from V and 3 bases from J, with 13 bases between. The V gene's germline CDR1 is SGHRS and CDR2 YFSETQ. DNA of the CDR3: TGCGCCAGCAGCTCAGGGGCCCCGCTCTACAATGAGCAGTTCTTC. This codes for CASSSGAPLYNEQFF.

In its sample, this clone was seen once. This specimen includes other DNA sequences encoding the same CDR3. The chain has TRBV2 and TRBJ1-1; weak D call: TRBD1 (6 bases). Looked up from germline, CDR1 is SNHLY and CDR2 is FYNNEI. The CDR3 is 13 amino acids. V gave up 6 bases and J gave up 1 base, with 9 bases separating them. CDR3 sequence: CASSSRGNTEAFF. CDR3 bases: TGTGCCAGCAGCAGCAGGGGGAACACTGAAGCTTTCTTT.

The chain recombines TRBV6-5 with TRBJ2-3; 7 bases agree with TRBD1. This CDR3 has 14 residues. Germline V lookup: CDR1 MNHEY, CDR2 SVGAGI. V dropped 5 bases and J dropped 10; count of bases not matched to a gene: 12. The CDR3 DNA reads as TGTGCCAGCAGTCCCCGACAGGGCCAGGTTGCGCAGTATTTT. Its translation: CASSPRQGQVAQYF.

The chain couples TRBV7-9 to TRBJ2-7, with D perhaps TRBD1 (6 bases). The germline V gene has CDR1 SEHNR and CDR2 FQNEAQ (reference sequence). The CDR3 contains 12 residues. Trimming removed 5 bases at V and 7 bases at J, with 12 bases between. CDR3 protein: CASSQQGREQYF. The CDR3 bases are TGTGCCAGCAGCCAACAGGGAAGGGAGCAGTACTTC.

The rearrangement joins TRBV3-1 (or the pseudogene TRBV3-2) to TRBJ2-7, with a tentative D call TRBD2 (5 bases). CDR1 LGHDT and CDR2 YNNKEL come from the germline V gene (reference sequence). V was cut by 4 bases and J by 4 bases, with 17 bases left in between. The CDR3 is 15 residues long. Here the CDR3 reads CASSRDLDRGYEQYF. CDR3 nucleotides: TGTGCCAGCAGCCGAGACCTGGATAGAGGGTACGAGCAGTACTTC.

On this clone: The identical CDR3 is also encoded by other nucleotide sequences in the sample. The chain couples TRBV30 to TRBJ1-4; 10 bases map to TRBD1. With V trimmed by 2 bases and J by 5 bases, 2 bases remained unmatched. The CDR3 consists of 14 residues. Germline CDR1 GTSNPN, CDR2 SVGIG (reference sequence). Here the CDR3 DNA reads TGTGCCTGGAGTCAGGGACAGGGGAATGAAAAACTGTTTTTT. Translating it yields CAWSQGQGNEKLFF.

The chain couples TRBV19 to TRBJ2-1; 9 bases line up with TRBD1. The CDR3 loop spans 13 amino acids. V gave up 7 bases and J gave up 9 bases; unmatched junction bases: 7. Per the germline V gene, CDR1 is LNHDA and CDR2 is SQIVND (reference sequence). CDR3 loop: CASTPDRGGEQFF. For the CDR3, the DNA is TGTGCCAGTACCCCGGACAGGGGAGGTGAGCAGTTCTTC.

This clone was observed a single time. V is TRBV18 and J is TRBJ1-5; 9 nucleotides line up with TRBD1. V shed 0 bases, J shed 4 bases, and the junction held 7 bases outside the gene matches. Per the germline V gene, CDR1 is KGHSH and CDR2 is LQKENI. The CDR3 sequence is 17 residues long. The CDR3 sequence is CASSPPGQGGKNQPQHF. The CDR3 nucleotides are TGTGCCAGCTCACCACCGGGACAGGGAGGGAAAAATCAGCCCCAGCATTTT.

The rearrangement uses TRBV12-3 or TRBV12-4 and TRBJ1-1, with D maybe TRBD1 (6 bases). Trimming took 2 bases from V and 7 from J, leaving 11 bases between them. The CDR3 totals 13 residues. Here the CDR3 reads CASSLNGGLEAFF. Written as DNA, the CDR3 is TGTGCCAGCAGTTTAAATGGGGGCCTTGAAGCTTTCTTT.

This chain links TRBV4-2 with TRBJ2-2, with D perhaps TRBD2 (5 bases). Between the trimmed V and J ends, which lost 2 bases and 4 bases, there was a span of 17 bases. Germline assignment: CDR1 LGHNA and CDR2 YNFKEQ. The CDR3 is made up of 17 amino acids. This chain's CDR3 is CASSQQPDRGFTGELFF. The CDR3 region has the DNA TGTGCCAGCAGCCAACAGCCGGACCGGGGATTCACCGGGGAGCTGTTTTTT.

The gene calls are TRBV5-1 and TRBJ2-2; D may be TRBD2 (6 bases). Trimming shortened V by 4 bases and J by 0 bases, and 13 bases separated the two germline ends. Per the germline V gene, CDR1 is SGHRS and CDR2 is YFSETQ. The CDR3 sequence is 16 residues long. The CDR3 region has the DNA TGCGCCAGCAGCCTACGCGGGGATTCGAACACCGGGGAGCTGTTTTTT. Translation: CASSLRGDSNTGELFF.

The gene calls are TRBV29-1 and TRBJ1-1, with TRBD1 matching 10 bases. This CDR3 has 14 amino acids. Germline V CDR1 and CDR2: SQVTM, ANQGSEA. V dropped 6 bases and J dropped 4; count of bases not matched to a gene: 8. The CDR3 DNA reads TGCAGCGTGGCGACAGGGGGCTCGGGCACTGAAGCTTTCTTT. Translating it yields CSVATGGSGTEAFF.

A few counts support this clone. V usage is TRBV7-9 and J usage is TRBJ2-3, with TRBD2 as a possible D gene (5 bases). Trimming took off 5 bases at V and 0 bases at J, with 9 bases between the two ends. The germline V gene has CDR1 SEHNR and CDR2 FQNEAQ (reference sequence). The CDR3 length is 14 residues. The CDR3 loop reads CASSQLGSTDTQYF. The DNA for the CDR3 is TGTGCCAGCAGCCAACTAGGGAGCACAGATACGCAGTATTTT.

This clone was detected once. The chain recombines TRBV21-1 with TRBJ2-5; TRBD1, the table's D call, was not compared with the DNA. TRBV21-1 counts as a pseudogene. There are 12 residues in the CDR3. This CDR3 is CASKDREETQYF. The CDR3 DNA reads TGTGCCAGCAAAGACAGGGAAGAGACCCAGTACTTC.

The genes are TRBV5-5 and TRBJ2-3; 9 nucleotides match TRBD2. Germline-derived CDR1 and CDR2 are SGHKS and YYEKEE (reference sequence). Trimming at V came to 0 bases and at J to 1 base, leaving 3 bases not matched to a gene. The CDR3 loop spans 16 amino acids. The CDR3 coding sequence is TGTGCCAGCAGCTTGGAGCCTAGCGGGGGCACAGATACGCAGTATTTT. It codes for CASSLEPSGGTDTQYF.

The rearrangement uses TRBV6-5 and TRBJ1-2; 8 bases are a match to TRBD1. The CDR3 consists of 14 residues. Germline V gene sequence: CDR1 MNHEY, CDR2 SVGAGI. V was clipped by 4 bases and J by 8 bases; unmatched bases: 9. The CDR3 nucleotides are TGTGCCAGCAGTTCCCCTCAGGGGGCGTCGGGCTACACCTTC. It is translated as CASSSPQGASGYTF.

The chain uses TRBV28 and TRBJ1-2, with 8 nucleotides matching TRBD1. J gave up 7 bases and V 5 bases, and 12 bases lay outside the gene matches. The CDR3 has 15 residues. Per germline, CDR1 MDHEN and CDR2 SYDVKM. The CDR3 is CASSLRTGRGGGYTF. The DNA of the CDR3 is TGTGCCAGCAGTCTCCGGACAGGGAGGGGTGGTGGCTACACCTTC.

CDR3 in amino acids: CATSRDWEMNTEAFF. The CDR3 DNA reads TGTGCCACCAGCAGAGATTGGGAGATGAACACTGAAGCTTTCTTT. The V gene is TRBV15, the J gene TRBJ1-1; D call uncertain. V lost 0 bases and J lost 0, with 8 bases in between. This CDR3 is built from 15 residues. From germline, CDR1 is LNHNV and CDR2 YYDKDF (reference sequence).

V usage is TRBV15 and J usage is TRBJ1-1; D is unclear. CDR1 is LNHNV, CDR2 YYDKDF, per germline (reference sequence). There are 14 residues in the CDR3. Trimming removed 8 bases from V and 0 bases from J, with 13 bases in between. The CDR3 loop is CATRPGRMNTEAFF. The DNA for the CDR3 is TGTGCCACCCGCCCAGGTCGGATGAACACTGAAGCTTTCTTT.

The chain has TRBV28 and TRBJ1-2, with unresolved D. V was clipped by 4 bases and J by 4 bases, with 7 bases between them. The CDR3 spans 12 residues. Per germline, CDR1 MDHEN and CDR2 SYDVKM. The CDR3 is CASSSQFYGYTF. The DNA for the CDR3 is TGTGCCAGCAGTTCACAATTCTATGGCTACACCTTC.

The chain has TRBV19 and TRBJ2-7; 9 bases align to TRBD1. The germline gives CDR1 LNHDA, CDR2 SQIVND (reference sequence). The CDR3 spans 16 residues. With 7 bases clipped from V and 0 bases from J, the junction kept 10 bases outside the gene matches. DNA for the CDR3: TGTGCCAGTACCAAGACAGGGGGTTATAGCTCCTACGAGCAGTACTTC. Translating gives CASTKTGGYSSYEQYF. The full variable domain, completed using reference TRBV19 and TRBJ2-7, is DGGITQSPKYLFRKEGQNVTLSCEQNLNHDAMYWYRQDPGQGLRLIYYSQIVNDFQKGDIAEGYSVSREKKESFPLTVTSAQKNPTAFYLCASTKTGGYSSYEQYFGPGTRLTVT.

The chain employs TRBV28 and TRBJ1-5; TRBD1 aligns across 12 bases. V lost 3 bases, J lost 4 bases, and 4 bases stayed unmatched. This CDR3 has 16 amino acids. CDR1 and CDR2 (germline): MDHEN, SYDVKM. CDR3 sequence reads: CASSLPGQGANQPQHF. In DNA form, the CDR3 reads TGTGCCAGCAGTTTGCCGGGACAGGGGGCAAATCAGCCCCAGCATTTT.

The rearrangement uses TRBV7-2 and TRBJ2-3, with D perhaps matching TRBD2 (6 bases). CDR3 length: 15 amino acids. Per germline, CDR1 SGHTA and CDR2 FQGNSA. Trimming cost V 5 bases and J 6 bases, with 18 bases left between them. The CDR3 region has the DNA TGTGCCAGCAGCCTACTAGCAGCCTCGGGGGATACGCAGTATTTT. Its translation: CASSLLAASGDTQYF.